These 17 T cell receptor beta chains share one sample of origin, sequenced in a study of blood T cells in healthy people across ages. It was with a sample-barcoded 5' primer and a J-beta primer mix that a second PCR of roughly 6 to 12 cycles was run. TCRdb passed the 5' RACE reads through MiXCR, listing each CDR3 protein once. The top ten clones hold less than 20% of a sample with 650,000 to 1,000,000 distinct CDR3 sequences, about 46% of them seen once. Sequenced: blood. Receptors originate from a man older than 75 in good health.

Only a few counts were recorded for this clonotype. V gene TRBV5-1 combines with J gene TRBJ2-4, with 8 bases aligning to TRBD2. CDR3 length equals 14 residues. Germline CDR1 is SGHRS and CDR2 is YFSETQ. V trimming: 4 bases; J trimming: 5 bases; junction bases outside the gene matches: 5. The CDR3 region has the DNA TGCGCCAGCAGCATCGGGGGGGAGCAAAACATTCAGTACTTC. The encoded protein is CASSIGGEQNIQYF.

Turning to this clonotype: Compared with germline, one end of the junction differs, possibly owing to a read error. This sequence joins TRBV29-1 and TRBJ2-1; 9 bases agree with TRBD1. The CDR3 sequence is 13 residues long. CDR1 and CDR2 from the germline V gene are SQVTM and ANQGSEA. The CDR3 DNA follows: TGCAGCGTTGAAGACAGGACAGGGGACGAGCGGTTCTTC. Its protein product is CSVEDRTGDERFF.

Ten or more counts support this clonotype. CDR3 sequence: CASSHSTGSHEQFF. The CDR3 DNA reads as TGCGCCAGCAGCCATTCGACAGGGAGTCATGAGCAGTTCTTC. V and J are TRBV4-3 and TRBJ2-1, with 7 bases lining up with TRBD1. The CDR3 runs 14 residues. Per the germline V gene, CDR1 is LGHNA and CDR2 is YSLEER. The ends lost 3 bases at V and 8 bases at J; junction bases unmatched: 7.

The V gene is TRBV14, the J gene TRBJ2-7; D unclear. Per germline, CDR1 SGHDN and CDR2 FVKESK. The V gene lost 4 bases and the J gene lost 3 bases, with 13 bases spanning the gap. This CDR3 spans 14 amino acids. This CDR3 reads CASSPPETLYEQYF. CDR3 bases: TGTGCCAGCAGCCCGCCTGAGACCCTCTACGAGCAGTACTTC.

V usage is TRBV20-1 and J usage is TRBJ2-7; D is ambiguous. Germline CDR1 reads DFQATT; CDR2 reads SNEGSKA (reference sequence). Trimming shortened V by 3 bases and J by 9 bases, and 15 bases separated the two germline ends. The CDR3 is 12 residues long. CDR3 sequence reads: CSASGGATGQYF. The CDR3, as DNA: TGCAGTGCTAGTGGCGGAGCGACGGGGCAGTACTTC.

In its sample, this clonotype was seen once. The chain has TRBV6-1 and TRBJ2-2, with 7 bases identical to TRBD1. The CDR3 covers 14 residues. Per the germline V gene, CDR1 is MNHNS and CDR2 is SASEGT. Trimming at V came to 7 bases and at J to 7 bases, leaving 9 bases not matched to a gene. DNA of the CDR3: TGTGCCAGCACGACCGGGACAGTAAGCGGGGAGCTGTTTTTT. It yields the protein CASTTGTVSGELFF.

The CDR3 DNA reads TGCGCCAGCAGCCATACAGGAATCTACGAGCAGTACTTC. Translated: CASSHTGIYEQYF. The rearrangement joins TRBV5-1 to TRBJ2-7; a possible D gene is TRBD1 (5 bases). CDR3 length: 13 residues. V lost 4 bases and J lost 3, with 11 bases in between. Germline V gene sequence: CDR1 SGHRS, CDR2 YFSETQ.

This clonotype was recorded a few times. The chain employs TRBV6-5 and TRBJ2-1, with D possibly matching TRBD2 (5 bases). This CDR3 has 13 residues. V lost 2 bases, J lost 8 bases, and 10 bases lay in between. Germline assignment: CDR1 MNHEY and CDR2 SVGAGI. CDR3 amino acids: CASSYGRGHEQFF. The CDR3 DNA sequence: TGTGCCAGCAGTTACGGAAGAGGGCATGAGCAGTTCTTC.

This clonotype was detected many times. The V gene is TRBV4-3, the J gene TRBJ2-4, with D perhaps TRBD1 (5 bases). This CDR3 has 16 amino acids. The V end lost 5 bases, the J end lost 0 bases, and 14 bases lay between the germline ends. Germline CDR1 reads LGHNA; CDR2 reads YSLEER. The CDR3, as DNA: TGCGCCAGCAGCACTCGACAGAACGGAGCCAAAAACATTCAGTACTTC. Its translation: CASSTRQNGAKNIQYF.

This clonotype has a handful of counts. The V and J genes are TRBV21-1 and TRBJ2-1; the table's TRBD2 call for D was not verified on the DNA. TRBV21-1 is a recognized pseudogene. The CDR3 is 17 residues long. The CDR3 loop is CARGRTSGFFGDNEQFF. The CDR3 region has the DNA TGTGCCCGGGGAAGGACTAGCGGTTTCTTTGGGGACAATGAGCAGTTCTTC.

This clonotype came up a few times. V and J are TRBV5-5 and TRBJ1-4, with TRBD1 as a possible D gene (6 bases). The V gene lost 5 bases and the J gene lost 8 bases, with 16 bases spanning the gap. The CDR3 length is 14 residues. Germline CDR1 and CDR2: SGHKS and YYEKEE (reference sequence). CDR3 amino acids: CASRPTDQGEKLFF. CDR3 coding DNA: TGTGCCAGCAGGCCGACGGACCAGGGGGAAAAACTGTTTTTT. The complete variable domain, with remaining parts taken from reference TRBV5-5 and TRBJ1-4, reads DAGVTQSPTHLIKTRGQQVTLRCSPISGHKSVSWYQQVLGQGPQFIFQYYEKEERGRGNFPDRFSARQFPNYSSELNVNALLLGDSALYLCASRPTDQGEKLFFGSGTQLSVL.

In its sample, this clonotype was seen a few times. CDR3: CASTTGSLAGESPLHF. As DNA, the CDR3 is TGTGCCAGCACCACCGGTTCTCTCGCGGGAGAATCACCCCTCCACTTT. The chain links TRBV7-2 to TRBJ1-6; D is uncertain. Germline V gene data show CDR1 as SGHTA and CDR2 as FQGNSA. This CDR3 comprises 16 residues. The V end lost 7 bases, the J end lost 10 bases, and 23 bases lay between the germline ends.

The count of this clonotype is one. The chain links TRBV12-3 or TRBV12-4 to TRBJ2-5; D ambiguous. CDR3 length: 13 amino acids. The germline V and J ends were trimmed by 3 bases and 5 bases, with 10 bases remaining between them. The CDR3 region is CASSLGTHETQYF. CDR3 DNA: TGTGCCAGCAGTTTGGGTACACACGAGACCCAGTACTTC.

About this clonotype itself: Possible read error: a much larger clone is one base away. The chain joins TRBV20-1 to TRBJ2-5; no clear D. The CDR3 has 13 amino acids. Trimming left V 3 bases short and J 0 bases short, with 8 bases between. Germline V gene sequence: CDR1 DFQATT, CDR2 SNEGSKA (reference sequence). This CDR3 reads CSARIVNQETQYF. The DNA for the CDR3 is TGCAGTGCTAGGATAGTAAACCAAGAGACCCAGTACTTC.

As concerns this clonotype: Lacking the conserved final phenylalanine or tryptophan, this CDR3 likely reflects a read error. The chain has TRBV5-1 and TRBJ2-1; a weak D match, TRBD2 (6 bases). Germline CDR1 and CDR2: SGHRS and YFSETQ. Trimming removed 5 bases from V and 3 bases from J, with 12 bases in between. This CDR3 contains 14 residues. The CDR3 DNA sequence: TGCGCCAGCAGGTCCCTGGGGGGCTACAATGAGCAGTTCTTA. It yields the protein CASRSLGGYNEQFL.

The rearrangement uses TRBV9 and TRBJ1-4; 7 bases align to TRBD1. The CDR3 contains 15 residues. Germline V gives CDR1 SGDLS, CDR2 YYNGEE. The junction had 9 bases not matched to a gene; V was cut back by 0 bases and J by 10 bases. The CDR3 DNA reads TGTGCCAGCAGCGTAGGGACAGGACAGACTGGAAAACTGTTTTTT. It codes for CASSVGTGQTGKLFF.

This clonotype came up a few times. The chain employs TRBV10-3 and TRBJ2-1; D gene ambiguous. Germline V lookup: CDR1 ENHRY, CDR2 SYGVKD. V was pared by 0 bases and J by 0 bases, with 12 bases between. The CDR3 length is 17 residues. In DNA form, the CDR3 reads TGTGCCATCAGTGAGTCGATTGCCCAGGCCTCCTACAATGAGCAGTTCTTC. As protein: CAISESIAQASYNEQFF.